These 23 T cell receptor beta chains were sequenced from one sample in a study of beta chain features in type 1 diabetes. cDNA synthesis used the whole RNA isolate, giving expressed TCRB sequences. Produced via immunoSEQ multiplex PCR; TCRdb's table is partial and in-frame only. The repertoire holds 390,000 or so clones, with approximately 15% as singletons. Sequenced: naive CD4+ T cells from blood. These receptors originate from a man aged 25 to 40 in good health.

This clone was detected a few times. This chain joins TRBV7-2 and TRBJ2-1; 8 bases align to TRBD2. Germline V gene lookup returns CDR1 SGHTA and CDR2 FQGNSA. The CDR3 covers 14 residues. The trim removed 10 bases at V and 5 bases at J, leaving 10 bases unmatched. CDR3: CATSPSSGDNEQFF. The CDR3 DNA reads as TGTGCCACCTCCCCGAGTAGCGGGGACAATGAGCAGTTCTTC. Supplemented by reference TRBV7-2 and TRBJ2-1, the full variable domain reads GAGVSQSPSNKVTEKGKDVELRCDPISGHTALYWYRQSLGQGLEFLIYFQGNSAPDKSGLPSDRFSAERTGGSVSTLTIQRTQQEDSAVYLCATSPSSGDNEQFFGPGTRLTVL.

This clone was counted a few times. The CDR3, as DNA: TGTGCCACCAGTACGGACCAGGTCTCCTACGAGCAGTACTTC. Encoded protein: CATSTDQVSYEQYF. This chain uses TRBV15 with TRBJ2-7, with D hard to call. Germline loops: CDR1 LNHNV, CDR2 YYDKDF (reference sequence). Deletions cut 6 bases from V and 0 bases from J, with 12 bases between. The CDR3 totals 14 residues.

This clone was counted between two and nine times. This chain joins TRBV29-1 and TRBJ2-1; the D is unclear. Trimming pared 7 bases from V and 5 bases from J, leaving 15 bases between. Germline V gene data show CDR1 as SQVTM and CDR2 as ANQGSEA. The CDR3 length is 13 residues. CDR3 sequence: CSAKDGLHNEQFF. CDR3 sequence (DNA): TGCAGCGCAAAGGATGGCCTGCACAATGAGCAGTTCTTC.

In this sample, this clone turned up a few times. The chain is built from TRBV5-4 and TRBJ2-7; 9 bases map to TRBD2. The germline V gene has CDR1 SGHNT and CDR2 YYREEE (reference sequence). The junction had 7 bases not matched to a gene; V was cut back by 0 bases and J by 6 bases. The CDR3 length is 15 residues. CDR3 residues: CASSLVVSSGAEQYF. CDR3 in DNA: TGTGCCAGCAGCTTGGTGGTGTCTAGCGGGGCCGAGCAGTACTTC.

The chain has TRBV30 and TRBJ2-7; 10 bases are shared with TRBD2. CDR3 length: 15 residues. Germline loops: CDR1 GTSNPN, CDR2 SVGIG (reference sequence). V shed 0 bases and J 6 bases; nucleotides not matched to a gene: 8. CDR3 nucleotides: TGTGCCTGGAGTGTACGCCTAGCGGGAGCAATCGAGCAGTACGTC. Encoded protein: CAWSVRLAGAIEQYV.

In its sample, this clone was seen a few times. This CDR3 is CASSLDVEETQYF. The CDR3 DNA reads TGTGCCAGCAGCTTAGACGTTGAGGAGACCCAGTACTTC. The chain recombines TRBV7-9 with TRBJ2-5; D is unclear. Per germline, CDR1 SEHNR and CDR2 FQNEAQ (reference sequence). Trimming cost V 1 base and J 5 bases, with 8 bases left between them. The CDR3 sequence is 13 residues long. The full variable domain, completed using reference TRBV7-9 and TRBJ2-5, is DTGVSQNPRHKITKRGQNVTFRCDPISEHNRLYWYRQTLGQGPEFLTYFQNEAQLEKSRLLSDRFSAERPKGSFSTLEIQRTEQGDSAMYLCASSLDVEETQYFGPGTRLLVL.

The table lists this clone with a few counts. The chain employs TRBV30 and TRBJ1-1; perhaps TRBD1 as D (5 bases). V was pared by 2 bases and J by 6 bases, with 16 bases between. CDR3 size: 14 residues. Per germline, CDR1 GTSNPN and CDR2 SVGIG (reference sequence). The CDR3 nucleotides are TGTGCCTGGAGTACGAACAGGATAGTGTCTGAAGCTTTCTTT. This translates into CAWSTNRIVSEAFF. Supplemented by reference TRBV30 and TRBJ1-1, the full variable domain reads SQTIHQWPATLVQPVGSPLSLECTVEGTSNPNLYWYRQAAGRGLQLLFYSVGIGQISSEVPQNLSASRPQDRQFILSSKKLLLSDSGFYLCAWSTNRIVSEAFFGQGTRLTVV.

This clone was counted a few times. In the same sample, other DNA sequences code for this CDR3. This rearrangement joins TRBV30 to TRBJ1-1; weak D call: TRBD1 (5 bases). The germline V and J ends were trimmed by 3 bases and 4 bases, with 9 bases remaining between them. Germline CDR1 reads GTSNPN; CDR2 reads SVGIG (reference sequence). The CDR3 loop spans 12 amino acids. Here the CDR3 DNA reads TGTGCCTGGAGCCGGGGGGGCACTGAAGCTTTCTTT. Its protein is CAWSRGGTEAFF.

The J gene is TRBJ2-1, the V gene TRBV18; D not certain. With 1 base removed from V and 7 bases from J, the gap between germline ends came to 5 bases. Germline-derived CDR1 and CDR2 are KGHSH and LQKENI. This CDR3 is built from 12 residues. Here the CDR3 DNA reads TGTGCCAGCTCACCACTCCGGAATGAGCAGTTCTTC. Translated, it gives CASSPLRNEQFF.

In this sample, this clone turned up a few times. The chain couples TRBV10-3 to TRBJ2-1; maybe TRBD1 (5 bases). Deletions cut 4 bases from V and 8 bases from J, with 9 bases between. From germline, CDR1 is ENHRY and CDR2 SYGVKD. This CDR3 is 12 amino acids long. CDR3 sequence (DNA): TGTGCCATCAGTGGGTTAGGGGATGAGCAGTTCTTC. Residues: CAISGLGDEQFF.

The chain employs TRBV13 and TRBJ2-3; TRBD2 matches 9 bases. V trimming: 8 bases; J trimming: 4 bases; junction bases outside the gene matches: 4. Germline CDR1 is PRHDT and CDR2 is FYEKMQ (reference sequence). The CDR3 has 13 amino acids. The CDR3 bases are TGTGCCAGCGGTAGCGGGAGTCCAGATACGCAGTATTTT. Translation: CASGSGSPDTQYF.

The chain is built from TRBV15 and TRBJ1-5, with 7 nucleotides matching TRBD1. Looked up from germline, CDR1 is LNHNV and CDR2 is YYDKDF (reference sequence). Unmatched junction bases numbered 6, after V lost 1 base and J lost 0 bases. CDR3 length equals 17 residues. CDR3 bases: TGTGCCACCAGCAGAGTCCCTCCAGGGGGTAGCAATCAGCCCCAGCATTTT. Amino acids: CATSRVPPGGSNQPQHF.

There are a few counts of this clone. Germline and junction disagree at one end, which may indicate a read error. The CDR3 is CASSPNDDEQFF. The DNA for the CDR3 is TGTGCTAGCAGCCCCAATGATGATGAGCAGTTCTTC. This chain connects TRBV7-7 to TRBJ2-1; the D is unclear. Germline values: CDR1 SSHAT, CDR2 FNYEAQ (reference sequence). CDR3 length equals 12 residues. Supplemented by reference TRBV7-7 and TRBJ2-1, the full variable domain reads GAGVSQSPRYKVTKRGQDVTLRCDPISSHATLYWYQQALGQGPEFLTYFNYEAQPDKSGLPSDRFSAERPEGSISTLTIQRTEQRDSAMYRCASSPNDDEQFFGPGTRLTVL.

This chain connects TRBV2 to TRBJ1-6; no clear D gene. Germline lookup yields CDR1 SNHLY and CDR2 FYNNEI. Trimming left V 4 bases short and J 7 bases short, with 8 bases between. There are 13 residues in the CDR3. The CDR3 DNA reads as TGTGCCAGCAGTGGTAAAGCCAATTCACCCCTCCACTTT. This translates into CASSGKANSPLHF.

This clone was detected only a few times. The sample has other DNA sequences that encode this CDR3 too. The chain joins TRBV5-1 to TRBJ2-3; D call uncertain. CDR1 is SGHRS and CDR2 is YFSETQ in the germline V gene. The germline V and J ends were trimmed by 0 bases and 5 bases, with 1 base remaining between them. The CDR3 is 11 residues long. Written as DNA, the CDR3 is TGCGCCAGCAGCTTGGAAGATACGCAGTATTTT. It is translated as CASSLEDTQYF.

The chain has TRBV5-1 and TRBJ2-7; no clear D gene. This CDR3 contains 14 residues. CDR1 SGHRS and CDR2 YFSETQ come from the germline V gene. V was shortened by 4 bases and J by 0 bases, with 11 bases between the two germline ends. CDR3 sequence (DNA): TGCGCCAGCAGCGTAGATCCTTTCTCCTACGAGCAGTACTTC. It yields the protein CASSVDPFSYEQYF.

This clone was picked up a small number of times. The sample contains more than one DNA sequence encoding this CDR3. The chain carries TRBV6-5 and TRBJ2-7; possible D gene TRBD2, 5 bases. CDR3 size: 11 residues. Trimming pared 4 bases from V and 7 bases from J, leaving 8 bases between. The V gene's germline CDR1 is MNHEY and CDR2 SVGAGI. DNA for the CDR3: TGTGCCAGCAGTTCTCCGGGAGAGCAGTACTTC. Residues: CASSSPGEQYF.

This clone was seen a handful of times. The rearrangement links TRBV9 to TRBJ2-7; 8 bases match TRBD1. Germline assignment: CDR1 SGDLS and CDR2 YYNGEE. Trimming at V came to 3 bases and at J to 5 bases, leaving 4 bases not matched to a gene. This CDR3 region has 13 residues. The CDR3 loop reads CASSAGGSNEQYF. The CDR3 bases are TGTGCCAGCAGCGCAGGGGGCTCTAACGAGCAGTACTTC.

This clone occurred a few times. CDR3 sequence reads: CASSVAAGTPNEQFF. The DNA for the CDR3 is TGTGCCAGCAGCGTAGCAGCGGGGACACCCAATGAGCAGTTCTTC. This rearrangement joins TRBV9 to TRBJ2-1; TRBD2 might be the D (7 bases). Trimming shortened V by 0 bases and J by 6 bases, and 13 bases separated the two germline ends. This CDR3 spans 15 amino acids. The V gene's germline CDR1 is SGDLS and CDR2 YYNGEE.

The genes are TRBV5-4 and TRBJ2-3, with unresolved D. V was trimmed by 0 bases and J by 2 bases, leaving 7 bases between them. Germline-derived CDR1 and CDR2 are SGHNT and YYREEE (reference sequence). The CDR3 contains 14 residues. CDR3: CASSLVLSTDTQYF. CDR3 nucleotide sequence: TGTGCCAGCAGCTTGGTATTGTCCACAGATACGCAGTATTTT.

This clone was observed a few times. This rearrangement joins TRBV4-3 to TRBJ2-4; the D gene could be TRBD1 or TRBD2 (6 bases each). Trimming pared 0 bases from V and 3 bases from J, leaving 12 bases between. CDR3 size: 16 residues. Germline V gene data show CDR1 as LGHNA and CDR2 as YSLEER. The CDR3 nucleotides read TGCGCCAGCAGCCAAGATAGGGGGGCGGTCAAAAACATTCAGTACTTC. Amino acid sequence: CASSQDRGAVKNIQYF.

This rearrangement joins TRBV4-3 to TRBJ1-1, with D unclear. Germline V CDR1 and CDR2: LGHNA, YSLEER. CDR3 length: 14 residues. Trimming took 1 base from V and 0 from J, leaving 6 bases between them. CDR3 residues: CASSQGGMNTEAFF. CDR3 coding DNA: TGCGCCAGCAGCCAAGGGGGTATGAACACTGAAGCTTTCTTT.

This clone has a handful of counts. This chain connects TRBV28 to TRBJ2-5; no clear D gene. Germline CDR1 is MDHEN and CDR2 is SYDVKM. The V end was cut by 2 bases, the J end by 1 base, with 14 bases between. This CDR3 region has 16 residues. The CDR3 loop is CASSLVVGRLQETQYF. CDR3 DNA: TGTGCCAGCAGTTTAGTTGTGGGTAGACTCCAAGAGACCCAGTACTTC.